One sample yielded the 7 T cell receptor beta chains listed below, sequenced in a study of T cells in Graves' hyperthyroidism and ophthalmopathy. Researchers amplified the TCR beta CDR3 regions from RNA transcripts. During a first-round RT-PCR of the TCR CDR3, the HTBI primer set was used. TCRdb passed the multiplex PCR reads through MiXCR, listing each CDR3 protein once. In the table there are approximately 690,000 distinct CDR3 sequences, more than 14% of which are singletons. The sequencing sample was made of blood. These receptors were collected from a woman aged 45-65 years with Graves' ophthalmopathy.

This rearrangement joins TRBV4-2 to TRBJ2-7; TRBD1 agrees at 8 bases. CDR3 size: 15 residues. Germline V gives CDR1 LGHNA, CDR2 YNFKEQ. Losses at the gene ends were 4 bases for V and 7 bases for J; bases not matched to a gene: 12. The CDR3 nucleotides read TGTGCCAGCAGCCCGGGCCCAGGGGGCTTGGAGGAGCAGTACTTC. Protein sequence: CASSPGPGGLEEQYF.

This clonotype appeared a single time. This chain joins TRBV12-3 or TRBV12-4 and TRBJ1-1; D gene unclear. CDR3 length equals 15 residues. The V end was cut by 5 bases, the J end by 0 bases, with 13 bases between. This CDR3 reads CASSALFGLNTEAFF. In DNA, the CDR3 is TGTGCCAGCAGTGCCCTTTTTGGGCTGAACACTGAAGCTTTCTTT.

This clonotype was counted a few times. This chain uses TRBV29-1 with TRBJ2-7; a weak D match, TRBD2 (6 bases). CDR1 and CDR2 from the germline V gene are SQVTM and ANQGSEA. V lost 3 bases and J lost 0, with 9 bases in between. The CDR3 is 13 residues long. In nucleotides, the CDR3 is TGCAGCGTTGAGGCTAGCGACTCCTACGAGCAGTACTTC. It is translated as CSVEASDSYEQYF.

This clonotype was observed at least ten times. The CDR3 DNA is TGTGCCAGCAGCTTAGAGCGGGGGAATACGCAGTATTTT. Protein product: CASSLERGNTQYF. The V gene is TRBV11-1, the J gene TRBJ2-3; the match to TRBD2 covers 8 bases. Germline CDR1 SGHAT, CDR2 FQDESV (reference sequence). Losses at the gene ends were 1 base for V and 7 bases for J; bases not matched to a gene: 1. CDR3 size: 13 residues.

This clonotype was seen a handful of times. The chain is built from TRBV29-1 and TRBJ1-2; D remains unclear. This CDR3 spans 13 amino acids. CDR1 is SQVTM, CDR2 ANQGSEA, per germline. The ends were cut back, 4 bases at V and 2 bases at J, with 11 bases in the middle. This CDR3 reads CSVVKLVNYGYTF. The CDR3 DNA reads as TGCAGCGTTGTCAAGCTGGTCAACTATGGCTACACCTTC.

This clonotype was counted ten times or more. The DNA is left out, because the CDR3 cannot be placed on it with certainty; the CDR3 is given as TCRdb lists it. The J gene is TRBJ2-7, the V gene TRBV28; no DNA check was done on the table's D call, TRBD1. The germline CDR1 and CDR2 sequences are MDHEN and SYDVKM. Ends included, the CDR3 has 15 residues. CDR3: CASSSSGAPSYEQYF.

The chain recombines TRBV13 with TRBJ1-4; D not resolved. The CDR3 spans 14 residues. Trimming pared 1 base from V and 8 bases from J, leaving 11 bases between. The germline V gene encodes CDR1 PRHDT and CDR2 FYEKMQ (reference sequence). The CDR3 bases are TGTGCCAGCAGCTTAGAGGCCTTTAGGGAAAAACTGTTTTTT. This encodes CASSLEAFREKLFF.